Shown below are 29 T cell receptor beta chains from a single sample sequenced in a study of read filtering for tumor transcriptome and immune sequencing. Molecular barcoded adaptors covering alpha/delta and beta/gamma chains were used on 400 ng RNA. TCRdb recomputed calls from the reads with MiXCR, one row per CDR3 protein. The sample has approximately 59,000 distinct CDR3 sequences; approximately 13% are singletons. Sequenced: a population of CD138-negative cells sorted from bone marrow. The receptors derive from a donor at least 40 years old with multiple myeloma.

This clonotype was seen many times. The chain carries TRBV5-1 and TRBJ2-7; D gene unclear. Germline assignment: CDR1 SGHRS and CDR2 YFSETQ. The CDR3 is 15 amino acids. With 0 bases removed from V and 0 bases from J, the gap between germline ends came to 10 bases. The CDR3 DNA follows: TGCGCCAGCAGCTTGGAGGGTCCTAGCTCCTACGAGCAGTACTTC. This encodes CASSLEGPSSYEQYF.

This clonotype was counted ten times or more. The chain links TRBV5-1 to TRBJ2-3; 9 nucleotides align to TRBD1. The CDR3 length is 13 residues. Trimming removed 4 bases from V and 3 bases from J; junction bases left unmatched: 0. Germline CDR1 reads SGHRS; CDR2 reads YFSETQ. In DNA form, the CDR3 reads TGCGCCAGCAGCGGACAGGGGACAGATACGCAGTATTTT. Protein sequence: CASSGQGTDTQYF. Using reference TRBV5-1 and TRBJ2-3 for the parts outside the CDR3, the full variable domain is KAGVTQTPRYLIKTRGQQVTLSCSPISGHRSVSWYQQTPGQGLQFLFEYFSETQRNKGNFPGRFSGRQFSNSRSEMNVSTLELGDSALYLCASSGQGTDTQYFGPGTRLTVL.

About this clonotype itself: A much larger clone sits a single nucleotide away, making a read error possible. CDR3 bases: TGTGCCACCCGACTAGCGGGGGGCACAGAAACGCAGTATTTT. This codes for CATRLAGGTETQYF. The chain employs TRBV6-2 or TRBV6-3 and TRBJ2-3, with TRBD2 matching 13 bases. Germline V lookup: CDR1 MNHEY, CDR2 SVGEGT. This CDR3 region has 14 residues.

The sample holds many counts of this clonotype. This chain connects TRBV6-1 to TRBJ1-5; 8 bases match TRBD1. Trimming took 2 bases from V and 6 from J; bases not matched to a gene: 6. Germline values: CDR1 MNHNS, CDR2 SASEGT. CDR3 size: 15 residues. CDR3 sequence reads: CASSEWQGAGQPQHF. CDR3 nucleotide sequence: TGTGCCAGCAGTGAATGGCAGGGGGCGGGTCAGCCCCAGCATTTT.

A note on this clonotype: A far larger clone is a single base away, which makes a read error likely. The conserved closing phenylalanine or tryptophan is absent in this CDR3, likely reflecting a read error. The J gene is TRBJ1-5, the V gene TRBV6-5; D uncertain. The CDR3 extends over 13 amino acids. With 7 bases removed from V and 3 bases from J, the gap between germline ends came to 10 bases. The germline gives CDR1 MNHEY, CDR2 SVGAGI. Here the CDR3 DNA reads TGTGCCAGCAACCAGGCTTTCAATCAGCCCCAGCATTTA. Protein sequence: CASNQAFNQPQHL.

This clonotype was detected only a few times. This sequence may be a read error, since a much larger clone differs from it by one base. The V call is TRBV28, the J call TRBJ2-3, with unresolved D. The CDR3 consists of 12 residues. The germline gives CDR1 MDHEN, CDR2 SYDVKM. The CDR3 sequence is CVSNRITDTQYF. CDR3 coding DNA: TGTGTCAGCAACCGCATCACAGATACGCAGTATTTT.

This clonotype was seen more than once but under ten times. This sequence joins TRBV6-5 and TRBJ2-1, with TRBD1 as a possible D gene (6 bases). CDR3 length: 15 amino acids. Germline V gives CDR1 MNHEY, CDR2 SVGAGI. V lost 0 bases and J lost 5, with 11 bases in between. The CDR3 region is CASSYSVGADNEQFF. The CDR3 nucleotides are TGTGCCAGCAGTTACTCAGTGGGGGCGGACAATGAGCAGTTCTTC.

Many counts were recorded for this clonotype. J is TRBJ2-7 and V is TRBV18; TRBD2 agrees at 8 bases. The CDR3 contains 13 residues. Losses at the gene ends were 6 bases for V and 5 bases for J; bases not matched to a gene: 6. CDR1 KGHSH and CDR2 LQKENI come from the germline V gene. CDR3 sequence: CASSPTGGNEQYF. CDR3 nucleotides: TGTGCCAGCTCCCCGACGGGGGGGAACGAGCAGTACTTC.

This clonotype was seen ten or more times. The chain couples TRBV20-1 to TRBJ2-7; D is undetermined. CDR3 size: 14 residues. Germline loops: CDR1 DFQATT, CDR2 SNEGSKA (reference sequence). Trimming removed 6 bases from V and 0 bases from J, with 15 bases in between. The CDR3 here is CSANIRRTSYEQYF. The CDR3, as DNA: TGCAGTGCCAACATCCGACGTACCTCCTACGAGCAGTACTTC.

The rearrangement joins TRBV29-1 to TRBJ2-1; 7 nucleotides match TRBD1. V was pared by 2 bases and J by 3 bases, with 7 bases of the junction left unmatched. This CDR3 comprises 15 residues. CDR1 is SQVTM and CDR2 is ANQGSEA in the germline V gene. In DNA form, the CDR3 reads TGCAGCGTTGAAATTTGGGACAGCCACTACAATGAGCAGTTCTTC. Protein: CSVEIWDSHYNEQFF.

As concerns this clonotype: A read error is possible here, since a much larger clone lies one base away. V gene TRBV12-3 or TRBV12-4 combines with J gene TRBJ1-1; D may be TRBD1 (5 bases). The V and J ends lost 3 bases and 2 bases respectively, with 7 bases between them. CDR3 size: 13 residues. The CDR3 spells CASSLWGNTEAFF. The DNA of the CDR3 is TGTGCCAGCAGTTTGTGGGGCAACACTGAAGCTTTCTTT.

This sequence joins TRBV18 and TRBJ1-2; D is possibly TRBD1 (5 bases). The CDR3 spans 14 residues. Trimming pared 0 bases from V and 8 bases from J, leaving 13 bases between. The germline CDR1 and CDR2 sequences are KGHSH and LQKENI. The CDR3 protein is CASSPPSGGLGYTF. DNA of the CDR3: TGTGCCAGCTCACCACCGTCCGGGGGTCTAGGCTACACCTTC.

This clonotype was observed many times. The chain carries TRBV4-1 and TRBJ2-7; 8 nucleotides line up with TRBD2. J was trimmed by 0 bases and V by 4 bases; bases with no gene match: 11. CDR3 length: 17 residues. CDR1 is MGHRA, CDR2 YSYEKL, per germline. The CDR3 bases are TGCGCCAGCAGCCGACCCACTGGCGGGGGGTTCTCCTACGAGCAGTACTTC. It translates to CASSRPTGGGFSYEQYF.

This clonotype is deemed medium-sized. This chain connects TRBV18 to TRBJ2-7; 7 positions match TRBD1. Germline V CDR1 and CDR2: KGHSH, LQKENI. The CDR3 length is 12 residues. V was pared by 3 bases and J by 4 bases, with 0 bases of the junction left unmatched. This CDR3 reads CASSPDRYEQYF. CDR3 coding DNA: TGTGCCAGCTCACCGGACAGGTACGAGCAGTACTTC.

Details on this clonotype: A read error is likely, as this CDR3 ends without the conserved phenylalanine or tryptophan. The chain links TRBV6-1 to TRBJ1-5; D possibly corresponds to TRBD1 (5 bases). V shed 5 bases and J shed 2 bases, with 7 bases lying between them. The CDR3 length is 13 residues. Germline loops: CDR1 MNHNS, CDR2 SASEGT. The CDR3 DNA is TGTGCCAGCAGTTTACAGGGCAATCAGCCCCAGCATTCT. Residues: CASSLQGNQPQHS.

This clonotype was counted only a few times. The J gene is TRBJ2-6, the V gene TRBV6-1; 7 nucleotides agree with TRBD1. The CDR3 contains 15 residues. The germline gives CDR1 MNHNS, CDR2 SASEGT. The trim removed 2 bases at V and 2 bases at J, leaving 0 bases unmatched. The CDR3 loop is CASSERGPGANVLTF. CDR3 coding DNA: TGTGCCAGCAGTGAAAGGGGGCCTGGGGCCAACGTCCTGACTTTC.

This clonotype was seen ten or more times. As DNA, the CDR3 is TGTGCCAGCAGCCAAGGACTAGCGGGGGTGAAGTACTTC. Its translation is CASSQGLAGVKYF. The chain carries TRBV3-1 and TRBJ2-7, with TRBD2 matching over 12 bases. The CDR3 covers 13 residues. CDR1 and CDR2 from the germline V gene are LGHDT and YNNKEL (reference sequence). Trimming took 1 base from V and 11 from J; bases not matched to a gene: 3.

In its sample, this clonotype was seen many times. The gene calls are TRBV6-5 and TRBJ2-1, with TRBD1 matching 10 bases. Germline values: CDR1 MNHEY, CDR2 SVGAGI. Trimming removed 6 bases from V and 4 bases from J; junction bases left unmatched: 6. The CDR3 runs to 15 residues. CDR3 nucleotides: TGTGCCAGCAGAGACGACAGGGGGCTTTACAATGAGCAGTTCTTC. This codes for CASRDDRGLYNEQFF.

This clonotype has a count of ten or more. The genes are TRBV6-5 and TRBJ2-1; TRBD1 matches 12 bases. The germline CDR1 and CDR2 sequences are MNHEY and SVGAGI. V gave up 5 bases and J gave up 9 bases; unmatched junction bases: 11. There are 16 residues in the CDR3. The CDR3 DNA reads TGTGCCAGCAGTCCCCTCCGGGACAGGGGGCTTCTTGAGCAGTTCTTC. Protein sequence: CASSPLRDRGLLEQFF.

Remarks on this clonotype: Since a much larger clone is just one base distant, this may be a read error. The chain links TRBV6-1 to TRBJ2-4; D might be TRBD2 (7 bases). CDR1 is MNHNS and CDR2 is SASEGT in the germline V gene. The CDR3 has 19 residues. Trimming left V 0 bases short and J 0 bases short, with 18 bases between. The CDR3 is CASSEAPGGGDQAKNIQYF. Written as DNA, the CDR3 is TGTGCCAGCAGTGAAGCCCCGGGGGGCGGGGACCAAGCCAAAAACATTCAGTACTTC.

This clonotype showed up many times. J is TRBJ2-5 and V is TRBV5-1, with D perhaps TRBD1 (5 bases). Between the trimmed V and J ends, which lost 0 bases and 4 bases, there was a span of 10 bases. This CDR3 is built from 14 residues. Germline V gene sequence: CDR1 SGHRS, CDR2 YFSETQ. The CDR3 DNA follows: TGCGCCAGCAGCTTGGGCCAGGGTTCAGAGACCCAGTACTTC. It is translated as CASSLGQGSETQYF.

Points on this clonotype: One base away lies a much larger clone, so this may be a sequencing read error. The rearrangement joins TRBV6-1 to TRBJ2-2; tentative D call: TRBD1 (6 bases). Trimming cost V 7 bases and J 1 base, with 13 bases left between them. The CDR3 is 15 amino acids. CDR1 MNHNS and CDR2 SASEGT come from the germline V gene. The CDR3 loop is CASIMGALNTGELFF. The CDR3 DNA follows: TGTGCCAGCATTATGGGGGCCTTGAACACCGGGGAGCTGTTTTTT.

The chain uses TRBV5-5 and TRBJ1-1; D is undetermined. The CDR3 runs to 14 residues. Germline V gene data show CDR1 as SGHKS and CDR2 as YYEKEE (reference sequence). V was trimmed by 4 bases and J by 7 bases, leaving 17 bases between them. As DNA, the CDR3 is TGTGCCAGCAGCGCGACTGGCCCCCAGGATGAAGCTTTCTTT. Amino acid sequence: CASSATGPQDEAFF.

This clonotype showed up many times. The rearrangement links TRBV3-1 to TRBJ2-3, with D tentatively TRBD1 (6 bases). V was pared by 3 bases and J by 0 bases, with 13 bases between. This CDR3 comprises 16 residues. Germline V gene sequence: CDR1 LGHDT, CDR2 YNNKEL (reference sequence). This CDR3 reads CASSQGPGQSTDTQYF. The DNA for the CDR3 is TGTGCCAGCAGCCAGGGCCCCGGACAGAGCACAGATACGCAGTATTTT.

The table lists this clonotype with a few counts. J is TRBJ2-3 and V is TRBV20-1; the D gene is possibly TRBD2 (6 bases). CDR3 length equals 16 residues. The germline V gene encodes CDR1 DFQATT and CDR2 SNEGSKA (reference sequence). Trimming stripped 3 bases from V and 6 bases from J, with 22 bases between. CDR3 protein: CSASRARRDPTDTQYF. DNA of the CDR3: TGCAGTGCTAGTCGGGCACGGAGGGACCCCACGGATACGCAGTATTTT.

This clonotype appeared many times. V usage is TRBV24-1 and J usage is TRBJ2-1; TRBD1 matches at 11 bases. Trimming removed 2 bases from V and 8 bases from J; junction bases left unmatched: 7. CDR1 KGHDR and CDR2 SFDVKD come from the germline V gene. The CDR3 is 16 residues long. The CDR3 sequence: CATSDSGTGGGYEQFF. The CDR3 DNA is TGTGCCACCAGTGATTCCGGGACAGGGGGAGGATATGAGCAGTTCTTC.

The table lists this clonotype with many counts. The rearrangement joins TRBV6-6 to TRBJ2-1; TRBD1 might be the D (6 bases). The germline CDR1 and CDR2 sequences are MNHNY and SVGAGI (reference sequence). Trimming removed 2 bases at V and 15 bases at J, with 14 bases between. The CDR3 spans 12 residues. CDR3: CASSYRTDKGFF. For the CDR3, the DNA is TGTGCCAGCAGTTACCGGACAGACAAAGGGTTCTTC.

This clonotype occurred many times. V and J are TRBV30 and TRBJ1-1; D might be TRBD1 (5 bases). The V end lost 4 bases, the J end lost 5 bases, and 14 bases lay between the germline ends. CDR1 and CDR2 (germline): GTSNPN, SVGIG (reference sequence). The CDR3 contains 13 residues. The CDR3 bases are TGTGCCTGGATGGCCAGGGCTATGACTGAAGCTTTCTTT. Amino acid sequence: CAWMARAMTEAFF.

This clonotype was counted between two and nine times. The chain carries TRBV5-4 and TRBJ2-5; D may be TRBD2 (5 bases). CDR1 is SGHNT, CDR2 YYREEE, per germline (reference sequence). Trimming left V 3 bases short and J 2 bases short, with 8 bases between. CDR3 length: 13 residues. The CDR3 is CASSSPGQETQYF. Here the CDR3 DNA reads TGTGCCAGCAGCTCTCCGGGGCAAGAGACCCAGTACTTC.